Listed below are T cell receptor beta chains from one sample, sequenced in a study of T-cell reconstitution after alpha-beta-depleted transplantation in children. TCRdb independently ran MiXCR on the PCR reads; one entry per CDR3 protein. The repertoire has about 300,000 distinct CDR3 sequences, roughly 7.8% of them found once; the top ten carry over 7.5%. The starting material was peripheral blood, obtained 360 days after TCRalphabeta/CD19-depleted stem cell transplant. The receptors come from a female patient aged 2-10 years who had a stem cell transplant for Fanconi anemia, so the T cells may come from the graft donor. Both conserved end residues are part of each CDR3. A D gene is named only where the DNA matches it firmly. Not all rows give a size; the values are once, few, many and, for expanded clones, a class.

cdr3_nt,cdr3_aa,j_call,clone_size,d_call,v_call
TGTGCCAGCAGCCAAGATCCCCGACTAGCGGGGGGTGTAAAGACCCAGTACTTC,CASSQDPRLAGGVKTQYF,TRBJ2-5,.,TRBD2,TRBV4-2
TGCGCCAGCAGTCTGACTACAGACAGGGATGGGAATTCACCCCTCCACTTT,CASSLTTDRDGNSPLHF,TRBJ1-6,once,TRBD1,TRBV23-1
TGTGCCAGCAGTTACGAAATTCAAACGGGGAAAGAGACCCAGTACTTC,CASSYEIQTGKETQYF,TRBJ2-5,few,.,TRBV6-2/TRBV6-3
TGCAGCACCGGATGGGGTGAAGCTTTCTTT,CSTGWGEAFF,TRBJ1-1,many,.,TRBV29-1
TGCAGTGCGCGTATACAGGGATACGAGCAGTACTTC,CSARIQGYEQYF,TRBJ2-7,many,.,TRBV20-1
TGTGCCAGCAGATTCCAAGCGGGGGGCCTACTTACCGGGGAGCTGTTTTTT,CASRFQAGGLLTGELFF,TRBJ2-2,many,TRBD2,TRBV5-6
TGTGCCAGCAGAACAGGAGATTACTATGGCTACACCTTC,CASRTGDYYGYTF,TRBJ1-2,.,.,TRBV28
TGTGCCAGCAGCTCGTGGACTAGCGGGAGTGTCTACCAAGAGACCCAGTACTTC,CASSSWTSGSVYQETQYF,TRBJ2-5,many,TRBD2,TRBV11-1
TGTGCCAGCAGCTTGGGACAGGGGGCGAACACTGAAGCTTTCTTT,CASSLGQGANTEAFF,TRBJ1-1,many,TRBD1,TRBV5-4
TGCGCCAGCAGCCAAGATTTGGGGTACGAAGCTTTCTTT,CASSQDLGYEAFF,TRBJ1-1,many,.,TRBV4-3
TGTGCCAGCAGCACCCTGGACAGGGGGAGGGACAATGAGCAGTTCTTC,CASSTLDRGRDNEQFF,TRBJ2-1,many,TRBD1,TRBV7-9
TGTGCCAGCAGCGTATCAGGGCAAGATACGCAGTATTTT,CASSVSGQDTQYF,TRBJ2-3,.,.,TRBV9
TGTGCCAGCATGCTCTACAGGGGGCGGGATGGCTACACCTTC,CASMLYRGRDGYTF,TRBJ1-2,.,TRBD1,TRBV28
TGCAGTGCTAGAGATGTGACAGGGGGTTTATCTGGTTATAATTCACCCCTCCACTTT,CSARDVTGGLSGYNSPLHF,TRBJ1-6,many,TRBD1,TRBV20-1
TGCGCCAGCAGCTTGGTACAGGGAACCGGGGAGCTGTTTTTT,CASSLVQGTGELFF,TRBJ2-2,many,.,TRBV5-1
TGCGCCAGCAGCTTCACAGGAGGCAGCGGAAAGGGCTACACCTTC,CASSFTGGSGKGYTF,TRBJ1-2,many,.,TRBV5-1
TGCGCCAGCAGCCAACCCCCGGGGCCTAATTCACCCCTCCACTTT,CASSQPPGPNSPLHF,TRBJ1-6,many,.,TRBV4-1
TGTGCCAGCAGCTTAGACAAACTTACGACGTCCCCAAGTCGCTTCTTC,CASSLDKLTTSPSRFF,TRBJ2-1,.,.,TRBV11-2